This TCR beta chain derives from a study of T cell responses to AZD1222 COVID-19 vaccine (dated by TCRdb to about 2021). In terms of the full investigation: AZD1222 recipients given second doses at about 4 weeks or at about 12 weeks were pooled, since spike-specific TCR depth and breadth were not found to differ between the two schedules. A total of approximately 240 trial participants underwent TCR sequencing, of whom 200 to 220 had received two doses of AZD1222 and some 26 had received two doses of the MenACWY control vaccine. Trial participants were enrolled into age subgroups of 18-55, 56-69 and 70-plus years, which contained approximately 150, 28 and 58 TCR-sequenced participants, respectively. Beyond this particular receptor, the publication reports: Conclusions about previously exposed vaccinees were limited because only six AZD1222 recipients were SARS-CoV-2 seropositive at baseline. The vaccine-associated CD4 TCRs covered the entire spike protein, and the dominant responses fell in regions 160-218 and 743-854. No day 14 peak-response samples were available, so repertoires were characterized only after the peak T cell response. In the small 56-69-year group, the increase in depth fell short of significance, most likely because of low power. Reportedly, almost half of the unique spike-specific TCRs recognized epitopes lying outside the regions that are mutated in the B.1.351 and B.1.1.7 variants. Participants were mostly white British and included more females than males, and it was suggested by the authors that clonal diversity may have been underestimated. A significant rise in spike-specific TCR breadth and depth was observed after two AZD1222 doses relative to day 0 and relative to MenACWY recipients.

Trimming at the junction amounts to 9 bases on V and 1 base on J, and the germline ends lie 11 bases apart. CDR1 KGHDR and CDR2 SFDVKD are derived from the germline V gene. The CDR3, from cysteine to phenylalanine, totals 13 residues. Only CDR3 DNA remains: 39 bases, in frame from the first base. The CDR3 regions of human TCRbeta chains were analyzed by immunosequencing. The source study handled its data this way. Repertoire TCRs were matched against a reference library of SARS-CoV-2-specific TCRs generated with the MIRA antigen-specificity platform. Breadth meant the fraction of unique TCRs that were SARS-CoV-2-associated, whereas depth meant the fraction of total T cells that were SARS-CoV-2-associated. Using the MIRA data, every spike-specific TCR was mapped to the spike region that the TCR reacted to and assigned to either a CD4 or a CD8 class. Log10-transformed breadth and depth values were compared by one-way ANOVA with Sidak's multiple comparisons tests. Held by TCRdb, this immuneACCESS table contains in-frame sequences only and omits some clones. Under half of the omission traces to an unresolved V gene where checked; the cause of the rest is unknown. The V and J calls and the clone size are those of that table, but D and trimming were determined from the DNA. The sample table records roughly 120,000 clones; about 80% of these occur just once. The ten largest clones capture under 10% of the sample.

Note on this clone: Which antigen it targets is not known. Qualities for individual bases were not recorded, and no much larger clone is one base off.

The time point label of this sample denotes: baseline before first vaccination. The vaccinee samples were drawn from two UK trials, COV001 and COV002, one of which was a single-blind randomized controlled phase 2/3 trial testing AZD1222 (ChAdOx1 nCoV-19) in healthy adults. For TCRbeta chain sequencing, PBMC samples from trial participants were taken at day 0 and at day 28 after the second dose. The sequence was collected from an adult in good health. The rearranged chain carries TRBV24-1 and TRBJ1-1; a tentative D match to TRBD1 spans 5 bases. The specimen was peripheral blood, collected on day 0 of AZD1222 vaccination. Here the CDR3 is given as CATRGRTNTEAFF. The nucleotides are TGTGCCACCCGGGGACGGACGAACACTGAAGCTTTCTTT.